The T cell receptor (beta chain) described here comes from a study of OX40 agonist ivuxolimab in advanced cancers. Study-wide results and caveats: There were also nonresponders showing low normalized T-cell clonal expansion.

This clone was found a few times. The antigen is not known. Libraries were prepared by immunoSEQ multiplex PCR; TCRdb keeps only in-frame clonotypes and omits some of them. The table includes under 45,000 clones, around 73% detected once. Losses at the gene ends were 11 bases for V and 8 bases for J; bases not matched to a gene: 7. Germline V gene sequence: CDR1 ENHRY, CDR2 SYGVKD. The CDR3 extends over 12 amino acids. The TCR comes from an adult with an advanced solid tumor such as melanoma, head and neck, liver or kidney cancer. The sequencing here drew on CD4+ or CD8+ T cells sorted from blood, taken in a trial of the OX40 agonist ivuxolimab. The V gene is TRBV10-3, the J gene TRBJ2-1, with 9 bases matching TRBD2. The DNA of the CDR3 is TGTGCCGTTAGCGGGAGTATCGATGAGCAGTTCTTC. The encoded protein is CAVSGSIDEQFF.